The 29 T cell receptor beta chains in this list originate from one sample, sequenced in a study of T cell responses to AZD1222 COVID-19 vaccine. Assay: immunoSEQ multiplex PCR; the TCRdb copy retains only in-frame clones and omits some. The sample includes fewer than 150,000 clones, about nine tenths of them seen just once. Specimen: peripheral blood, collected on day 0 of AZD1222 vaccination. These TCRs come from an adult in good health.

The rearrangement joins TRBV2 to TRBJ1-2, with a possible D match to TRBD1 (5 bases). The CDR3 spans 14 residues. V was pared by 6 bases and J by 0 bases, with 11 bases between. Germline V gene sequence: CDR1 SNHLY, CDR2 FYNNEI. The CDR3 is CASRVGGSNYGYTF. CDR3 in DNA: TGTGCCAGCAGGGTGGGGGGATCTAACTATGGCTACACCTTC. The variable domain in full, completed from reference TRBV2 and TRBJ1-2, reads EPEVTQTPSHQVTQMGQEVILRCVPISNHLYFYWYRQILGQKVEFLVSFYNNEISEKSEIFDDQFSVERPDGSNFTLKIRSTKLEDSAMYFCASRVGGSNYGYTFGSGTRLTVV.

The V gene is TRBV2, the J gene TRBJ2-1; D not resolved. V was shortened by 4 bases and J by 0 bases, with 13 bases between the two germline ends. Per the germline V gene, CDR1 is SNHLY and CDR2 is FYNNEI. This CDR3 region has 16 residues. For the CDR3, the DNA is TGTGCCAGCAGTGCCCTAGGAATAGGCTCCTACAATGAGCAGTTCTTC. Its protein is CASSALGIGSYNEQFF. Full variable domain (missing parts from reference TRBV2 and TRBJ2-1): EPEVTQTPSHQVTQMGQEVILRCVPISNHLYFYWYRQILGQKVEFLVSFYNNEISEKSEIFDDQFSVERPDGSNFTLKIRSTKLEDSAMYFCASSALGIGSYNEQFFGPGTRLTVL.

The chain has TRBV7-8 and TRBJ1-1; no clear D. CDR1 is SGHVS, CDR2 FQNEAQ, per germline. The CDR3 totals 12 residues. The V and J ends lost 4 bases and 3 bases respectively, with 6 bases between them. CDR3 DNA sequence: TGTGCCAGCAGCTCTCAGTACACTGAAGCTTTCTTT. Encoded protein: CASSSQYTEAFF.

V usage is TRBV6-5 and J usage is TRBJ2-5; 12 bases agree with TRBD2. The germline CDR1 and CDR2 sequences are MNHEY and SVGAGI. V shed 5 bases, J shed 5 bases, and the junction held 3 bases outside the gene matches. The CDR3 has 14 residues. The CDR3 loop reads CASSLAGGVETQYF. CDR3 DNA: TGTGCCAGCAGTCTAGCGGGAGGGGTGGAGACCCAGTACTTC.

V is TRBV29-1 and J is TRBJ2-1; D is unclear. Germline V CDR1 and CDR2: SQVTM, ANQGSEA. Deletions cut 7 bases from V and 11 bases from J, with 15 bases between. This CDR3 has 11 residues. CDR3 region: CSAGLDAQQFF. CDR3 nucleotides: TGCAGCGCTGGATTAGACGCCCAGCAGTTCTTC.

This chain joins TRBV4-3 and TRBJ1-6; D unclear. The CDR3 runs 15 residues. Per germline, CDR1 LGHNA and CDR2 YSLEER. Between the trimmed V and J ends, which lost 1 base and 5 bases, there was a span of 9 bases. The CDR3 region is CASSQGYPDNSPLHF. As DNA, the CDR3 is TGCGCCAGCAGCCAAGGTTACCCGGATAATTCACCCCTCCACTTT.

The chain couples TRBV30 to TRBJ2-7; 7 nucleotides agree with TRBD1. This CDR3 spans 16 amino acids. Losses at the gene ends were 3 bases for V and 7 bases for J; bases not matched to a gene: 18. The V gene's germline CDR1 is GTSNPN and CDR2 SVGIG (reference sequence). The DNA of the CDR3 is TGTGCCTGGAGGAAGGGGGCGCCAGGGGAGCCGGGGGAGCAGTACTTC. Translating it yields CAWRKGAPGEPGEQYF.

With regard to this clone: The sample contains more than one DNA sequence encoding this CDR3. The chain carries TRBV5-5 and TRBJ1-5; tentative D call: TRBD1 (6 bases). The germline V gene encodes CDR1 SGHKS and CDR2 YYEKEE (reference sequence). Between the trimmed V and J ends, which lost 0 bases and 0 bases, there was a span of 7 bases. The CDR3 is made up of 15 amino acids. CDR3 amino acids: CASSLADSSNQPQHF. The CDR3 DNA reads as TGTGCCAGCAGCTTGGCGGACAGTAGCAATCAGCCCCAGCATTTT. The complete variable domain, with remaining parts taken from reference TRBV5-5 and TRBJ1-5, reads DAGVTQSPTHLIKTRGQQVTLRCSPISGHKSVSWYQQVLGQGPQFIFQYYEKEERGRGNFPDRFSARQFPNYSSELNVNALLLGDSALYLCASSLADSSNQPQHFGDGTRLSIL.

The chain has TRBV7-2 and TRBJ2-7; 7 bases map to TRBD2. The germline V gene has CDR1 SGHTA and CDR2 FQGNSA. This CDR3 contains 13 residues. After removal of 5 bases from V and 4 bases from J, the junction contained 5 bases not matched to a gene. This CDR3 reads CASSAAGGYEQYF. The CDR3 nucleotides read TGTGCCAGCAGCGCCGCCGGGGGGTACGAGCAGTACTTC.

The rearrangement links TRBV13 to TRBJ1-4; unclear D gene. The CDR3 runs 13 residues. Trimming removed 6 bases at V and 7 bases at J, with 12 bases between. Germline-derived CDR1 and CDR2 are PRHDT and FYEKMQ (reference sequence). The chain's CDR3 is CASSDEGGEKLFF. The CDR3, as DNA: TGTGCCAGCAGTGACGAGGGCGGTGAAAAACTGTTTTTT.

The chain links TRBV6-5 to TRBJ1-2, with a tentative D call TRBD1 (5 bases). Trimming stripped 2 bases from V and 2 bases from J, with 12 bases between. This CDR3 contains 15 residues. Per the germline V gene, CDR1 is MNHEY and CDR2 is SVGAGI. CDR3 nucleotides: TGTGCCAGCAGTTACGGGACCCCTGAAAACTATGGCTACACCTTC. Translated: CASSYGTPENYGYTF.

In the case of this clone: This may arise from a read error, as a much more abundant clone is one base away. The chain carries TRBV7-8 and TRBJ2-2; D is perhaps TRBD1 or TRBD2 (6 bases each). The germline gives CDR1 SGHVS, CDR2 FQNEAQ. This CDR3 comprises 15 residues. The CDR3 nucleotides read TGTGCCAACAGCCCACTTGGGGGGCACACCGGGGAGCTGTTTTTT. This encodes CANSPLGGHTGELFF.

This chain uses TRBV6-5 with TRBJ1-1; tentatively, D is TRBD1 (5 bases). V was clipped by 2 bases and J by 0 bases, with 13 bases between them. The CDR3 spans 16 residues. The V gene's germline CDR1 is MNHEY and CDR2 SVGAGI. CDR3 sequence reads: CASSYGGGTLNTEAFF. The CDR3 nucleotides are TGTGCCAGCAGTTACGGGGGAGGGACCTTGAACACTGAAGCTTTCTTT.

This clone was recorded only once. This chain links TRBV7-3 with TRBJ2-2; TRBD2 is a possible D gene (5 bases). Germline V gene data show CDR1 as SGHTA and CDR2 as FQGTGA. The CDR3 covers 14 residues. V was shortened by 6 bases and J by 4 bases, with 12 bases between the two germline ends. CDR3 region: CASRVAKSTGELFF. Here the CDR3 DNA reads TGTGCCAGCAGGGTAGCGAAAAGCACCGGGGAGCTGTTTTTT.

The chain recombines TRBV9 with TRBJ2-1; 13 bases map to TRBD2. The ends lost 2 bases at V and 6 bases at J; junction bases unmatched: 8. The CDR3 consists of 17 residues. Germline V CDR1 and CDR2: SGDLS, YYNGEE. This CDR3 is CASSVGTSGAIPNEQFF. The CDR3 DNA reads TGTGCCAGCAGCGTTGGGACTAGCGGGGCGATTCCCAATGAGCAGTTCTTC.

V gene TRBV4-1 combines with J gene TRBJ1-4; 8 bases agree with TRBD1. The V gene end was trimmed by 3 bases and the J gene end by 7 bases; junction bases not matched to a gene: 10. CDR1 and CDR2 from the germline V gene are MGHRA and YSYEKL. The CDR3 has 16 amino acids. The CDR3 spells CASSQRTGHEGEKLFF. The CDR3 DNA is TGCGCCAGCAGCCAGCGGACAGGGCATGAGGGTGAAAAACTGTTTTTT.

V gene TRBV15 combines with J gene TRBJ1-1; no clear D. V was trimmed by 0 bases and J by 1 base, leaving 6 bases between them. CDR3 length equals 14 residues. Per germline, CDR1 LNHNV and CDR2 YYDKDF (reference sequence). CDR3 in amino acids: CATSRENSNTEAFF. For the CDR3, the DNA is TGTGCCACCAGCAGAGAGAATTCGAACACTGAAGCTTTCTTT.

The rearrangement links TRBV6-2 or TRBV6-3 to TRBJ2-1, with 9 bases that match TRBD2. Germline-derived CDR1 and CDR2 are MNHEY and SVGEGT. The length of the CDR3 is 20 residues. V was clipped by 0 bases and J by 7 bases; unmatched bases: 19. The CDR3 coding sequence is TGTGCCAGCAGTTACTCAGTTAGCGGGAGTAGTTTGAGGGGAGGGAATGAGCAGTTCTTC. Translated: CASSYSVSGSSLRGGNEQFF.

The V and J genes are TRBV6-5 and TRBJ1-6, with 9 bases that match TRBD1. Per the germline V gene, CDR1 is MNHEY and CDR2 is SVGAGI. J was trimmed by 7 bases and V by 7 bases; bases with no gene match: 5. This CDR3 comprises 14 residues. The CDR3 coding sequence is TGTGCCAGCAACACGGGACAGGGAAATTCACCCCTCCACTTT. It yields the protein CASNTGQGNSPLHF.

The V gene is TRBV7-9, the J gene TRBJ2-6; D might be TRBD2 (5 bases). The CDR3 length is 15 residues. Trimming shortened V by 5 bases and J by 5 bases, and 13 bases separated the two germline ends. Germline CDR1 and CDR2: SEHNR and FQNEAQ (reference sequence). The CDR3: CASSHPRGRANVLTF. For the CDR3, the DNA is TGTGCCAGCAGCCACCCCCGAGGGCGGGCCAACGTCCTGACTTTC.

V usage is TRBV6-5 and J usage is TRBJ1-4, with a weak D call TRBD1 (5 bases). Deletions cut 5 bases from V and 8 bases from J, with 18 bases between. The CDR3 spans 15 residues. Germline V gives CDR1 MNHEY, CDR2 SVGAGI. The CDR3 region is CASSPSGGVVEKLFF. In nucleotides, the CDR3 is TGTGCCAGCAGTCCCTCGGGAGGGGTAGTCGAAAAACTGTTTTTT.

This chain uses TRBV3-1 (or the pseudogene TRBV3-2) with TRBJ1-6; the match to TRBD1 covers 8 bases. V trimming: 4 bases; J trimming: 8 bases; junction bases outside the gene matches: 4. Germline V gene lookup returns CDR1 LGHDT and CDR2 YNNKEL (reference sequence). The CDR3 runs to 14 residues. The CDR3 DNA is TGTGCCAGCAGCCTTCCGACAGGGGATTCACCCCTCCACTTT. Residues: CASSLPTGDSPLHF.

This rearrangement joins TRBV24-1 to TRBJ2-2; no reliable D call. Germline loops: CDR1 KGHDR, CDR2 SFDVKD. CDR3 size: 13 residues. V was pared by 4 bases and J by 5 bases, with 7 bases between. The CDR3 loop is CATSELVTGELFF. As DNA, the CDR3 is TGTGCCACCAGTGAGTTGGTGACCGGGGAGCTGTTTTTT.

The chain uses TRBV4-3 and TRBJ2-5, with TRBD2 matching over 8 bases. The CDR3 is 14 amino acids. The germline V gene has CDR1 LGHNA and CDR2 YSLEER. After removal of 4 bases from V and 1 base from J, the junction contained 2 bases not matched to a gene. The CDR3 spells CASSPGLGQETQYF. CDR3 in DNA: TGCGCCAGCAGCCCGGGACTAGGCCAAGAGACCCAGTACTTC.

This chain connects TRBV28 to TRBJ1-5; TRBD1 agrees at 9 bases. This CDR3 is 16 amino acids long. Germline-derived CDR1 and CDR2 are MDHEN and SYDVKM. V was pared by 5 bases and J by 7 bases, with 12 bases of the junction left unmatched. CDR3 nucleotides: TGTGCCAGCAGTGGCCGCACACAGGGGGCCGGGCAGCCCCAGCATTTT. Protein: CASSGRTQGAGQPQHF.

This clone has only one observation. The rearrangement links TRBV18 to TRBJ1-5; no clear D. Germline V lookup: CDR1 KGHSH, CDR2 LQKENI. V dropped 2 bases and J dropped 6 bases, with 11 bases sitting between them. The CDR3 consists of 14 residues. The CDR3 is CASSPEVAGQPQHF. CDR3 DNA: TGTGCCAGCTCACCAGAGGTCGCCGGTCAGCCCCAGCATTTT.

This clone was detected a few times. The chain has TRBV24-1 and TRBJ2-1; D possibly corresponds to TRBD1 (6 bases). The germline CDR1 and CDR2 sequences are KGHDR and SFDVKD. The V and J ends lost 5 bases and 1 base respectively, with 11 bases between them. The CDR3 extends over 15 amino acids. The DNA for the CDR3 is TGTGCCACCAGTGGCTTCACAGGGTCCTACAATGAGCAGTTCTTC. Its protein is CATSGFTGSYNEQFF.

V and J are TRBV4-1 and TRBJ2-7, with D perhaps TRBD2 (6 bases). This CDR3 has 16 residues. Germline CDR1 is MGHRA and CDR2 is YSYEKL. V was pared by 4 bases and J by 4 bases, with 20 bases between. The chain's CDR3 is CASSLPGPGRRYEQYF. The CDR3 DNA sequence: TGCGCCAGCAGCCTTCCCGGGCCAGGGAGGCGGTACGAGCAGTACTTC.

The chain uses TRBV21-1 and TRBJ2-7; the DNA was not used to check the table's D call, TRBD2. TRBV21-1 is annotated as a pseudogene. The CDR3 length is 15 residues. The CDR3 nucleotides are TGTGCCAGCACTCCCGAGCGGAGGGAAAGGGGCGAGCAGTACTTC. Amino acid sequence: CASTPERRERGEQYF.